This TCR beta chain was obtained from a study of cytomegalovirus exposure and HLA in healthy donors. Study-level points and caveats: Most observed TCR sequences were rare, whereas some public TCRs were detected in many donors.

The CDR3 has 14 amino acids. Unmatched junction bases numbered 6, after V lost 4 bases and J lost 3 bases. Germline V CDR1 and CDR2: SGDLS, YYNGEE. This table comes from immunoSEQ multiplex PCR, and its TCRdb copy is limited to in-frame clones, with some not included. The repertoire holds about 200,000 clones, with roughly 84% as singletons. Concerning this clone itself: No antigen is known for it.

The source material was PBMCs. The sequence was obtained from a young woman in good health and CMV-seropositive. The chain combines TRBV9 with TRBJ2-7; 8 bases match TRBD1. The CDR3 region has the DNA TGTGCCAGCAGCCCAGGACAGGGATACTACGAGCAGTACTTC. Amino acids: CASSPGQGYYEQYF.